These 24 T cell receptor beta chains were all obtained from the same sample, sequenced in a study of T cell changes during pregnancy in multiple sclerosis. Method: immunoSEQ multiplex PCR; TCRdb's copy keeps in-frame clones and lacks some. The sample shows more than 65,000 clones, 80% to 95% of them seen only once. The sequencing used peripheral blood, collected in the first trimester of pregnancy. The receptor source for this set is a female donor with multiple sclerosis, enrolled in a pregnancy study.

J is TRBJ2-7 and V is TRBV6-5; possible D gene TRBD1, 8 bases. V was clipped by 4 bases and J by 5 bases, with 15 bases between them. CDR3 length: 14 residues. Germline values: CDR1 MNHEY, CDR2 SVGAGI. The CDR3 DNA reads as TGTGCCAGCAGTTCACCTACAGGGGGGGACGAGCAGTACTTC. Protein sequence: CASSSPTGGDEQYF.

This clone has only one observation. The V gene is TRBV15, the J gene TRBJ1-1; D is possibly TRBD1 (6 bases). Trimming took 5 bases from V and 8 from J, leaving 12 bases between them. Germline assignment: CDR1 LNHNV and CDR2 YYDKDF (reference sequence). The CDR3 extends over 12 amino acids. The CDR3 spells CATSSGTLEAFF. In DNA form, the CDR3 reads TGTGCCACCAGCTCCGGGACACTCGAAGCTTTCTTT.

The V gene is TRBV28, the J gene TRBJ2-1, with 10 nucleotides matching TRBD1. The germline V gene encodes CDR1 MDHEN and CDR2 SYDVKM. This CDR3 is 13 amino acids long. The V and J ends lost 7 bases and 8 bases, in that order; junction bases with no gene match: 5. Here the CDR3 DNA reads TGTGCCAGCATAGTGACAGGGGGCTATGAGCAGTTCTTC. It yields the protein CASIVTGGYEQFF.

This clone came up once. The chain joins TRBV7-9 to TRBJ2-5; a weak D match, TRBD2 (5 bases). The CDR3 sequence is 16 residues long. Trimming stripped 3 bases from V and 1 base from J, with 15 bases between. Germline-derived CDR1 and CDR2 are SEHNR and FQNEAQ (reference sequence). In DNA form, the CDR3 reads TGTGCCAGCAGCTTCCGCCTTGAGCGGAGCCAAGAGACCCAGTACTTC. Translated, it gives CASSFRLERSQETQYF.

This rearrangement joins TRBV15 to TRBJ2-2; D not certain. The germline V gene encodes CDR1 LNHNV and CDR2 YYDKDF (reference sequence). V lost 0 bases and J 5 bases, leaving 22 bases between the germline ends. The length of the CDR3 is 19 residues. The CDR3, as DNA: TGTGCCACCAGCAGAGACAAACTCTTTGTGGAGATTGGGACCGGGGAGCTGTTTTTT. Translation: CATSRDKLFVEIGTGELFF.

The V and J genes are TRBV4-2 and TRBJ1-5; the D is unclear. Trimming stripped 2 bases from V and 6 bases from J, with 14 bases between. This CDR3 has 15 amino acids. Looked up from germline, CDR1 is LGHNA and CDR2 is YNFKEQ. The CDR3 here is CASSQLPGEAQPQHF. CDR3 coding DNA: TGTGCCAGCAGCCAACTCCCCGGGGAGGCTCAGCCCCAGCATTTT.

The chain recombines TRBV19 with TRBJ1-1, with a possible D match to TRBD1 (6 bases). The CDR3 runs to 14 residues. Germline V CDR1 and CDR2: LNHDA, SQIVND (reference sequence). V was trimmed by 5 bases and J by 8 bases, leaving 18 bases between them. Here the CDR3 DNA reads TGTGCCAGTAGTCCCTGGGGGGGGGCTGGGGAAGCTTTCTTT. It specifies CASSPWGGAGEAFF. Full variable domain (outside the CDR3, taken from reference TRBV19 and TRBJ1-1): DGGITQSPKYLFRKEGQNVTLSCEQNLNHDAMYWYRQDPGQGLRLIYYSQIVNDFQKGDIAEGYSVSREKKESFPLTVTSAQKNPTAFYLCASSPWGGAGEAFFGQGTRLTVV.

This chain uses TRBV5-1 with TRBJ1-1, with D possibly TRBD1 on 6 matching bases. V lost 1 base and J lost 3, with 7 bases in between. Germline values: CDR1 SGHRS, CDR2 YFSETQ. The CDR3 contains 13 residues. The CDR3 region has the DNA TGCGCCAGCAGCTTGCAGGGGTACACTGAAGCTTTCTTT. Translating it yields CASSLQGYTEAFF.

CDR3 region: CAISRDRVAAGELFF. The CDR3 nucleotides read TGTGCCATCAGTCGTGACAGGGTGGCGGCCGGGGAGCTGTTTTTT. V gene TRBV10-3 combines with J gene TRBJ2-2; 7 bases map to TRBD1. This CDR3 is 15 amino acids long. CDR1 and CDR2 from the germline V gene are ENHRY and SYGVKD. The trim removed 5 bases at V and 6 bases at J, leaving 9 bases unmatched.

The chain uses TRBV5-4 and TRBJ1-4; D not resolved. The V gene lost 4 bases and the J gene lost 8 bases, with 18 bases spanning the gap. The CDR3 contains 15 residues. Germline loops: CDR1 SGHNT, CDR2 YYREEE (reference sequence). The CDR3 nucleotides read TGTGCCAGCAGCCTCCAGCGCGGAGGAGGAGAAAAACTGTTTTTT. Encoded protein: CASSLQRGGGEKLFF.

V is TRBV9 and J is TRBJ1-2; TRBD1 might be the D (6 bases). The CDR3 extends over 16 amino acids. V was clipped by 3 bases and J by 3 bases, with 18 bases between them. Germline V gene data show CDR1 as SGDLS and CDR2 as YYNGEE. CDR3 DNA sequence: TGTGCCAGCAGCGACCCGACAGGAGAAAGAGACTATGGCTACACCTTC. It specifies CASSDPTGERDYGYTF.

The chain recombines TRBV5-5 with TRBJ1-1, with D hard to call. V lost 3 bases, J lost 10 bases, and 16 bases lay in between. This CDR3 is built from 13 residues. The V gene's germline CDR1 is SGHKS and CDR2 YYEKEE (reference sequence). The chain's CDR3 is CASSSVPRSRAFF. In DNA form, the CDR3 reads TGTGCCAGCAGCTCCGTCCCCCGGAGTCGAGCTTTCTTT. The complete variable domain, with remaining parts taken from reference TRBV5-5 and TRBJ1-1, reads DAGVTQSPTHLIKTRGQQVTLRCSPISGHKSVSWYQQVLGQGPQFIFQYYEKEERGRGNFPDRFSARQFPNYSSELNVNALLLGDSALYLCASSSVPRSRAFFGQGTRLTVV.

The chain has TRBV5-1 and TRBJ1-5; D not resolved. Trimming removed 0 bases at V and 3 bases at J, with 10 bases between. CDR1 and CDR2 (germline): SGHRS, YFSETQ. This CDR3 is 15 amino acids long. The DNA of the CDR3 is TGCGCCAGCAGCTTGGACGGGGTTTCCAATCAGCCCCAGCATTTT. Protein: CASSLDGVSNQPQHF.

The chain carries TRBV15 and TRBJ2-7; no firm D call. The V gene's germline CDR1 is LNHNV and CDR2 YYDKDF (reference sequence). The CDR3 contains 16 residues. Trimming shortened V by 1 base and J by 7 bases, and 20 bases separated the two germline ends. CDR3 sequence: CATSRAVGVWKGEQYF. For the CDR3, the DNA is TGTGCCACCAGCAGAGCCGTCGGAGTCTGGAAAGGAGAGCAGTACTTC.

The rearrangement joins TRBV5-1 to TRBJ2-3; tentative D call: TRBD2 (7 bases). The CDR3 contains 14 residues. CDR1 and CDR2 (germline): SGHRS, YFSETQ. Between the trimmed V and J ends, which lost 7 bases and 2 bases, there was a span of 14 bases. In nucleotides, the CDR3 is TGCGCCAGCCATTTCGGGGGGCTCACAGATACGCAGTATTTT. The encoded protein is CASHFGGLTDTQYF. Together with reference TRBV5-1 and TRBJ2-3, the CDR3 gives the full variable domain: KAGVTQTPRYLIKTRGQQVTLSCSPISGHRSVSWYQQTPGQGLQFLFEYFSETQRNKGNFPGRFSGRQFSNSRSEMNVSTLELGDSALYLCASHFGGLTDTQYFGPGTRLTVL.

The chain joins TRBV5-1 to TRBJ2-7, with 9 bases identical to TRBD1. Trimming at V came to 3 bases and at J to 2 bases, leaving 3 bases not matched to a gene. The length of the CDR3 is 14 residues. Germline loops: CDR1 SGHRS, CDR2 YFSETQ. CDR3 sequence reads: CASSSRDRAYEQYF. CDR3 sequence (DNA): TGCGCCAGCAGCTCCCGGGACAGGGCCTACGAGCAGTACTTC. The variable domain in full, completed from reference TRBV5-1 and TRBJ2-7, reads KAGVTQTPRYLIKTRGQQVTLSCSPISGHRSVSWYQQTPGQGLQFLFEYFSETQRNKGNFPGRFSGRQFSNSRSEMNVSTLELGDSALYLCASSSRDRAYEQYFGPGTRLTVT.

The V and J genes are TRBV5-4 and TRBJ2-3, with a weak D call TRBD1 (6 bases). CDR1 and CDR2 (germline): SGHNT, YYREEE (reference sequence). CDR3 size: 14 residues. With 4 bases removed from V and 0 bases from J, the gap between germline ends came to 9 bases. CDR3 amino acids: CASSLRGSTDTQYF. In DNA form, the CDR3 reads TGTGCCAGCAGCCTCAGGGGAAGCACAGATACGCAGTATTTT.

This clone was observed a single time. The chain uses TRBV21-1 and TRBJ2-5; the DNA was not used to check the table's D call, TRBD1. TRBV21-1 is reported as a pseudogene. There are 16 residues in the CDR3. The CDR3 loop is CASSKGQGGTQETQYF. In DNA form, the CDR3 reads TGTGCCAGCAGCAAAGGGCAAGGGGGCACCCAAGAGACCCAGTACTTC.

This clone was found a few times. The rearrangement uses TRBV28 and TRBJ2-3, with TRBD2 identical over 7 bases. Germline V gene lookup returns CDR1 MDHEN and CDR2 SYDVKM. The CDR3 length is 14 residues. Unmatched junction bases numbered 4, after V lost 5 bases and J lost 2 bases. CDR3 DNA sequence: TGTGCCAGCAGTAAAAGCGGGATCACAGATACGCAGTATTTT. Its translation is CASSKSGITDTQYF. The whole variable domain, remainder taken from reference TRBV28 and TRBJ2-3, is DVKVTQSSRYLVKRTGEKVFLECVQDMDHENMFWYRQDPGLGLRLIYFSYDVKMKEKGDIPEGYSVSREKKERFSLILESASTNQTSMYLCASSKSGITDTQYFGPGTRLTVL.

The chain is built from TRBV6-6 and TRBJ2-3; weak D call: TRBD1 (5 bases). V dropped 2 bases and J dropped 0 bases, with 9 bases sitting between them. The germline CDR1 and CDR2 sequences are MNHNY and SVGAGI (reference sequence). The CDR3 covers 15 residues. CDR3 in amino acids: CASSYGATSTDTQYF. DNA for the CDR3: TGTGCCAGCAGTTACGGGGCAACCAGCACAGATACGCAGTATTTT.

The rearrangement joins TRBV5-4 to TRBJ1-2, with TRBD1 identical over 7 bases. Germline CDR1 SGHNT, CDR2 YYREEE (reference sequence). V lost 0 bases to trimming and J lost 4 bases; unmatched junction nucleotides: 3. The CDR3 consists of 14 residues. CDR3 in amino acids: CASSLGSGGYGYTF. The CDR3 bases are TGTGCCAGCAGCTTGGGGTCAGGGGGCTATGGCTACACCTTC. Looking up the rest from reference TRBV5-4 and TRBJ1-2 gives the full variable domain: ETGVTQSPTHLIKTRGQQVTLRCSSQSGHNTVSWYQQALGQGPQFIFQYYREEENGRGNFPPRFSGLQFPNYSSELNVNALELDDSALYLCASSLGSGGYGYTFGSGTRLTVV.

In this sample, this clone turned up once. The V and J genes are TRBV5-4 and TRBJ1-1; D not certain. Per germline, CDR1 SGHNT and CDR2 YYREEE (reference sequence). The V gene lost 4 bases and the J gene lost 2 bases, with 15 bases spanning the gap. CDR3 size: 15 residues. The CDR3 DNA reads TGTGCCAGCAGCATCCCCGCGTCCTCAAACACTGAAGCTTTCTTT. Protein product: CASSIPASSNTEAFF.

The CDR3 region is CASSTGTGWGNTIYF. CDR3 nucleotide sequence: TGTGCCAGTAGTACCGGGACAGGGTGGGGAAACACCATATATTTT. This chain links TRBV19 with TRBJ1-3; TRBD1 matches 9 bases. J gave up 4 bases and V 4 bases, and 5 bases lay outside the gene matches. The germline gives CDR1 LNHDA, CDR2 SQIVND (reference sequence). The CDR3 contains 15 residues.

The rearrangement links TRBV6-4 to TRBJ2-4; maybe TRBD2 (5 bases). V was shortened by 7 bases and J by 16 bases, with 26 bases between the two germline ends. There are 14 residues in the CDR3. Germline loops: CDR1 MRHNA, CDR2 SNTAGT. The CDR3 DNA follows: TGTGCCAGCACTGAACGACCTACCGTGACTAAAAATTACTTC. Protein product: CASTERPTVTKNYF.